These 28 T cell receptor beta chains were all obtained from the same sample, sequenced in a study of blood T cell repertoires in COVID-19. Some clones are missing from TCRdb's copy, which holds only in-frame ones; the method was immunoSEQ multiplex PCR. The sample contains about 59,000 clones, around 79% of which appear only once. The sample consisted of peripheral blood. These receptors were taken from a woman aged 70-85 years with acute or convalescent COVID-19.

This clone was observed a single time. The chain carries TRBV5-4 and TRBJ2-1; 11 nucleotides match TRBD1. Germline CDR1 reads SGHNT; CDR2 reads YYREEE (reference sequence). The CDR3 extends over 15 amino acids. The V segment lost 2 bases and the J segment 7 bases; nucleotides outside the gene matches: 5. Here the CDR3 DNA reads TGTGCCAGCAGCTTTCGGGACAGGGGGTCAAATGAGCAGTTCTTC. Protein sequence: CASSFRDRGSNEQFF.

The V call is TRBV4-1, the J call TRBJ1-6, with D unresolved. V was pared by 0 bases and J by 11 bases, with 5 bases between. Germline V CDR1 and CDR2: MGHRA, YSYEKL. This CDR3 is 12 amino acids long. In DNA form, the CDR3 reads TGCGCCAGCAGCCAAGATCAGACACCCCTCCACTTT. Residues: CASSQDQTPLHF.

The chain uses TRBV20-1 and TRBJ1-2; D not certain. Trimming shortened V by 3 bases and J by 4 bases, and 9 bases separated the two germline ends. This CDR3 has 12 residues. Germline V lookup: CDR1 DFQATT, CDR2 SNEGSKA (reference sequence). CDR3 sequence (DNA): TGCAGTGCTAGTGCAGTAAGCTATGGCTACACCTTC. Translating gives CSASAVSYGYTF.

The rearrangement joins TRBV24-1 to TRBJ1-1; D may be TRBD1 (6 bases). Germline CDR1 reads KGHDR; CDR2 reads SFDVKD. V was cut by 7 bases and J by 11 bases, with 28 bases left in between. The CDR3 has 16 residues. The CDR3 reads CATSENGTTPRRPAFF. CDR3 sequence (DNA): TGTGCCACCAGCGAGAACGGGACAACCCCCCGTCGTCCGGCTTTCTTT.

This clone was observed once. V usage is TRBV5-8 and J usage is TRBJ1-5; D not certain. V was clipped by 4 bases and J by 3 bases, with 14 bases between them. This CDR3 comprises 15 residues. Germline V CDR1 and CDR2: SGHTS, YDEGEE. CDR3 protein: CASSLPGGFNQPQHF. The CDR3 nucleotides read TGTGCCAGCAGCCTGCCCGGCGGCTTCAATCAGCCCCAGCATTTT.

The chain is built from TRBV5-1 and TRBJ2-1; D gene uncertain. The CDR3 sequence is 15 residues long. V lost 0 bases to trimming and J lost 1 base, with 8 bases between them. CDR1 SGHRS and CDR2 YFSETQ come from the germline V gene. CDR3 nucleotide sequence: TGCGCCAGCAGCTTGGACATCGGGTCCTACAATGAGCAGTTCTTC. Translating it yields CASSLDIGSYNEQFF.

The V and J genes are TRBV9 and TRBJ1-3; D may be TRBD1 (5 bases). V dropped 4 bases and J dropped 0 bases, with 14 bases sitting between them. Germline CDR1 reads SGDLS; CDR2 reads YYNGEE. This CDR3 comprises 16 residues. DNA of the CDR3: TGTGCCAGCAGCCTTCTGGGGGGGTTCTCTGGAAACACCATATATTTT. This codes for CASSLLGGFSGNTIYF.

CDR3 residues: CASASLSPTGTGNTIYF. CDR3 sequence (DNA): TGTGCCAGCGCGTCCCTAAGCCCGACAGGGACTGGAAACACCATATATTTT. The chain uses TRBV18 and TRBJ1-3; 7 bases line up with TRBD1. Germline V gives CDR1 KGHSH, CDR2 LQKENI. Trimming removed 8 bases from V and 2 bases from J; junction bases left unmatched: 15. The CDR3 is 17 amino acids.

The chain uses TRBV2 and TRBJ2-2; D not certain. The V and J ends lost 5 bases and 0 bases respectively, with 10 bases between them. There are 15 residues in the CDR3. Germline lookup yields CDR1 SNHLY and CDR2 FYNNEI. CDR3 DNA: TGTGCCAGCAGTCCCCCCGCGACGAACACCGGGGAGCTGTTTTTT. Translation: CASSPPATNTGELFF.

This chain links TRBV10-3 with TRBJ1-2; no clear D. V lost 0 bases to trimming and J lost 1 base, with 9 bases between them. This CDR3 region has 15 residues. Germline lookup yields CDR1 ENHRY and CDR2 SYGVKD. Written as DNA, the CDR3 is TGTGCCATCAGTGAGTCTCCAGGATATAACTATGGCTACACCTTC. It encodes CAISESPGYNYGYTF.

This clone has a handful of counts. The gene calls are TRBV18 and TRBJ2-2; no reliable D call. The CDR3 runs 15 residues. Per germline, CDR1 KGHSH and CDR2 LQKENI. V lost 6 bases and J 5 bases, leaving 16 bases between the germline ends. CDR3 loop: CASSQIIVQTGELFF. CDR3 sequence (DNA): TGTGCCAGCTCTCAAATAATCGTACAAACCGGGGAGCTGTTTTTT.

The CDR3 loop is CASSYRGGEQYF. CDR3 nucleotides: TGTGCCAGCAGTTACAGGGGAGGCGAGCAGTACTTC. V and J are TRBV6-5 and TRBJ2-7; TRBD2 is a possible D gene (6 bases). Germline CDR1 MNHEY, CDR2 SVGAGI. The V gene lost 2 bases and the J gene lost 6 bases, with 8 bases spanning the gap. The CDR3 loop spans 12 amino acids.

CDR3 coding DNA: TGCAGCGTTGCCCCTTCGGGGACAGTGGGCTATGGCTACACCTTC. Protein: CSVAPSGTVGYGYTF. The V gene is TRBV29-1, the J gene TRBJ1-2; TRBD1 agrees at 7 bases. This CDR3 has 15 amino acids. Germline assignment: CDR1 SQVTM and CDR2 ANQGSEA. The ends lost 4 bases at V and 4 bases at J; junction bases unmatched: 12.

The rearrangement joins TRBV9 to TRBJ1-4; 7 bases match TRBD1. Unmatched junction bases numbered 4, after V lost 0 bases and J lost 5 bases. Per germline, CDR1 SGDLS and CDR2 YYNGEE. This CDR3 region has 15 residues. The CDR3 here is CASSVAPTGNEKLFF. The CDR3 DNA is TGTGCCAGCAGCGTAGCTCCGACAGGGAATGAAAAACTGTTTTTT.

This clone occurred a few times. The V gene is TRBV18, the J gene TRBJ1-6; perhaps TRBD1 as D (5 bases). CDR3 size: 14 residues. Trimming cost V 8 bases and J 10 bases, with 18 bases left between them. The germline CDR1 and CDR2 sequences are KGHSH and LQKENI. The CDR3 DNA reads TGTGCCAGCCTGGCCCCCGAGTCAGGGTCACCCCTCCACTTT. Amino acids: CASLAPESGSPLHF. The full variable domain, with the rest looked up from reference TRBV18 and TRBJ1-6, is NAGVMQNPRHLVRRRGQEARLRCSPMKGHSHVYWYRQLPEEGLKFMVYLQKENIIDESGMPKERFSAEFPKEGPSILRIQQVVRGDSAAYFCASLAPESGSPLHFGNGTRLTVT.

J is TRBJ1-5 and V is TRBV2; 9 positions agree with TRBD1. Germline CDR1 is SNHLY and CDR2 is FYNNEI. After removal of 2 bases from V and 5 bases from J, the junction contained 7 bases not matched to a gene. CDR3 size: 16 residues. The CDR3 sequence is CASSENRDRGYQPQHF. The CDR3 DNA reads TGTGCCAGCAGTGAAAACAGAGACAGGGGGTATCAGCCCCAGCATTTT.

This clone was observed a handful of times. The J gene is TRBJ1-4, the V gene TRBV4-1; 7 positions agree with TRBD1. V lost 6 bases, J lost 4 bases, and 5 bases stayed unmatched. CDR1 and CDR2 from the germline V gene are MGHRA and YSYEKL. The CDR3 consists of 14 residues. The CDR3 loop is CASRRTGVNEKLFF. The CDR3 DNA is TGCGCCAGCAGAAGGACAGGAGTTAATGAAAAACTGTTTTTT.

The sample holds one count of this clone. CDR3 region: CASSLSLSWSSYNEQFF. CDR3 in DNA: TGTGCCAGCAGCTTGTCCCTTAGCTGGTCCAGCTACAATGAGCAGTTCTTC. The gene calls are TRBV5-6 and TRBJ2-1; no clear D gene. The CDR3 totals 17 residues. V was pared by 1 base and J by 3 bases, with 17 bases between. In germline, CDR1 is SGHDT, CDR2 YYEEEE.

This clone was picked up a small number of times. The rearrangement uses TRBV19 and TRBJ2-3; possibly TRBD2 for D (5 bases). Deletions cut 3 bases from V and 1 base from J, with 11 bases between. The germline V gene encodes CDR1 LNHDA and CDR2 SQIVND (reference sequence). This CDR3 spans 15 amino acids. The chain's CDR3 is CASSISTGGTDTQYF. As DNA, the CDR3 is TGTGCCAGTAGTATTTCGACCGGGGGCACAGATACGCAGTATTTT.

Worth noting for this clone: The junction departs from the called germline gene at one end, perhaps through a read error. CDR3 DNA: TGTGCCAGCAGCTTTAAGAATACGGCAGGCCTCTTC. This codes for CASSFKNTAGLF. This rearrangement joins TRBV5-6 to TRBJ1-2; D is ambiguous. CDR1 and CDR2 from the germline V gene are SGHDT and YYEEEE. The CDR3 loop spans 12 amino acids. The full variable domain, in which reference TRBV5-6 and TRBJ1-2 provide the parts outside the CDR3, is DAGVTQSPTHLIKTRGQQVTLRCSPKSGHDTVSWYQQALGQGPQFIFQYYEEEERQRGNFPDRFSGHQFPNYSSELNVNALLLGDSALYLCASSFKNTAGLFGSGTRLTVV.

The genes are TRBV12-5 and TRBJ1-1; D is ambiguous. This CDR3 comprises 13 residues. Germline values: CDR1 LGHNT, CDR2 FRNRAP. V was pared by 8 bases and J by 1 base, with 11 bases between. In DNA, the CDR3 is TGTGCTAGTAGAGGTGACTCGAACACTGAAGCTTTCTTT. As protein: CASRGDSNTEAFF.

The V gene is TRBV3-1 (or the pseudogene TRBV3-2), the J gene TRBJ1-2; the match to TRBD1 covers 11 bases. V shed 5 bases, J shed 3 bases, and the junction held 5 bases outside the gene matches. Germline V gene lookup returns CDR1 LGHDT and CDR2 YNNKEL (reference sequence). This CDR3 is built from 15 residues. Here the CDR3 reads CASSFRTGGHYGYTF. The CDR3 coding sequence is TGTGCCAGCAGCTTTCGGACAGGGGGCCACTATGGCTACACCTTC.

The V gene is TRBV30, the J gene TRBJ2-2; possible D gene TRBD1, 6 bases. The CDR3 contains 13 residues. Germline-derived CDR1 and CDR2 are GTSNPN and SVGIG (reference sequence). The CDR3: CAQGRRNTGELFF. The DNA of the CDR3 is TGTGCTCAGGGGCGTAGGAACACCGGGGAGCTGTTTTTT.

The CDR3 DNA reads TGTGCCAGCAGACGCACAGAGAACACTGAAGCTTTCTTT. Residues: CASRRTENTEAFF. V and J are TRBV2 and TRBJ1-1; D not resolved. The CDR3 extends over 13 amino acids. Trimming shortened V by 6 bases and J by 1 base, and 9 bases separated the two germline ends. The germline gives CDR1 SNHLY, CDR2 FYNNEI.

The chain has TRBV7-8 and TRBJ1-5; 7 bases are shared with TRBD1. The CDR3 runs 14 residues. J lost 7 bases, V lost 3 bases, and 6 bases had no gene match. Per the germline V gene, CDR1 is SGHVS and CDR2 is FQNEAQ. The CDR3 nucleotides read TGTGCCAGCAGCTTCCCGGGACAGTCACAGCCCCAGCATTTT. Its protein is CASSFPGQSQPQHF. Filled out from reference TRBV7-8 and TRBJ1-5, the complete variable domain reads GAGVSQSPRYKVAKRGQDVALRCDPISGHVSLFWYQQALGQGPEFLTYFQNEAQLDKSGLPSDRFFAERPEGSVSTLKIQRTQQEDSAVYLCASSFPGQSQPQHFGDGTRLSIL.

The CDR3 region is CASLLEGQTNTGELFF. In DNA form, the CDR3 reads TGTGCCAGCCTCCTAGAGGGACAGACGAACACCGGGGAGCTGTTTTTT. The rearrangement uses TRBV2 and TRBJ2-2; TRBD1 matches at 7 bases. V lost 8 bases and J lost 0; bases outside the gene matches: 9. This CDR3 is built from 16 residues. Germline CDR1 reads SNHLY; CDR2 reads FYNNEI.

Only a few counts were recorded for this clone. This chain uses TRBV15 with TRBJ1-5; possibly TRBD1 for D (5 bases). V lost 0 bases and J 6 bases, leaving 15 bases between the germline ends. Per the germline V gene, CDR1 is LNHNV and CDR2 is YYDKDF (reference sequence). This CDR3 has 16 amino acids. The CDR3 DNA is TGTGCCACCAGCAGAGATCATGGCAGGGTAGGTCAGCCCCAGCATTTT. It yields the protein CATSRDHGRVGQPQHF.

This chain uses TRBV6-2 or TRBV6-3 with TRBJ1-2, with D unclear. Trimming took 1 base from V and 0 from J, leaving 6 bases between them. The CDR3 consists of 14 residues. Germline-derived CDR1 and CDR2 are MNHEY and SVGEGT. CDR3 DNA: TGTGCCAGCAGTTACTTTACAGCTAACTATGGCTACACCTTC. Translating it yields CASSYFTANYGYTF.